A selection of T cell receptor beta chains follows, all from one sample in a study of blood T cell repertoires in COVID-19. Clones were sequenced by immunoSEQ multiplex PCR, and TCRdb holds only the in-frame ones, with some missing. The table lists 180,000 or so clones, roughly 87% of them singletons. Sequencing was done on a sample of peripheral blood. All receptors come from a woman between 50 and 59 years old with acute or convalescent COVID-19. The CDR3 runs from the conserved cysteine through the conserved F or W. D genes are given only for firm matches. Size is omitted from some rows. Given values are once, few, many or a class for expanded clones.

TGTGCCAGCTCACGATCCCCGGGGTCCACTGAAGCTTTCTTT | CASSRSPGSTEAFF | TRBJ1-1 | TRBV18 | - | -
TGTGCCAGCAGTCACGACAGCCCAGGGTTCAGAGATACGCAGTATTTT | CASSHDSPGFRDTQYF | TRBJ2-3 | TRBV5-6 | - | -
TGTGCCAGCAGCCACCCTAGCGGGAGGGGGGAGACCCAGTACTTC | CASSHPSGRGETQYF | TRBJ2-5 | TRBV3-1/TRBV3-2 | - | TRBD2
TGCGCCAGCAGTGGGCGTCCCGGGACAGCGAACACTGAAGCTTTCTTT | CASSGRPGTANTEAFF | TRBJ1-1 | TRBV10-2 | - | TRBD1
TGTGCCAGTAGTAGATTCAGGGGGCGAAACACTGAAGCTTTCTTT | CASSRFRGRNTEAFF | TRBJ1-1 | TRBV19 | - | TRBD1
TGTGCCAGCAGCACCGGGACAGGGGATGGCTACACCTTC | CASSTGTGDGYTF | TRBJ1-2 | TRBV7-2 | - | TRBD1
TGTGCCAGCTCAGGGGCGGGTGAAAAACTGTTTTTT | CASSGAGEKLFF | TRBJ1-4 | TRBV2 | - | -
TGTGCCAGCAGCTCCTGGACAGGGAGGAATGGCTACACCTTC | CASSSWTGRNGYTF | TRBJ1-2 | TRBV7-4 | - | TRBD1
TGTGCCAGCAGGCGGACTAGCGAGACCGGGGAGCTGTTTTTT | CASRRTSETGELFF | TRBJ2-2 | TRBV27 | - | TRBD2
TGTGCCAGCAGCAAAAAAGGGACAGTCAACTATGGCTACACCTTC | CASSKKGTVNYGYTF | TRBJ1-2 | TRBV21-1 | once | -
TGTGCCAGCAGCATAGACGGGGGGGGCTCCTACAATGAGCAGTTCTTC | CASSIDGGGSYNEQFF | TRBJ2-1 | TRBV7-2 | - | TRBD2
TGCAGCGTTAAGCGGGGGATCACAGATACGCAGTATTTT | CSVKRGITDTQYF | TRBJ2-3 | TRBV29-1 | - | TRBD2
TGTGCCACCAGCAGTCTGACAGTACCCTACGAGCAGTACTTC | CATSSLTVPYEQYF | TRBJ2-7 | TRBV15 | - | -
TGTGCTAACACAGGGCTTTTGGGCACCGGGGAGCTGTTTTTT | CANTGLLGTGELFF | TRBJ2-2 | TRBV6-5 | - | -
TGTGCCACCAGGGACAGTCCCTACGAGCAGTACTTC | CATRDSPYEQYF | TRBJ2-7 | TRBV24-1 | - | -
TGTGCCAGCAGCTTTTTTACAGGACGCTACGAGCAGTACTTC | CASSFFTGRYEQYF | TRBJ2-7 | TRBV11-2 | - | -
TGTGCCATCAGGGAAGGGGGGGGGAATGAGCAGTTCTTC | CAIREGGGNEQFF | TRBJ2-1 | TRBV10-3 | - | -
TGTGCCAGCTCACCAGTGAATTTAGCGTCAGGGGGCTCCTACGAGCAGTACTTC | CASSPVNLASGGSYEQYF | TRBJ2-7 | TRBV18 | - | TRBD1
TGTGCCATCACCAGGACAGCTAAGAACACTGAAGCTTTCTTT | CAITRTAKNTEAFF | TRBJ1-1 | TRBV10-3 | - | -
TGTGCCAGCAGTTTCGCAAACTTTTACACCGGGGAGCTGTTTTTT | CASSFANFYTGELFF | TRBJ2-2 | TRBV27 | few | -
TGCGCCAGCAGCCCGAACAGGGCTGGCTACACCTTC | CASSPNRAGYTF | TRBJ1-2 | TRBV5-1 | - | -
TGTGCCAGCAGCGTCGGACTAGCGGGAGGGGGAACAGATACGCAGTATTTT | CASSVGLAGGGTDTQYF | TRBJ2-3 | TRBV9 | - | TRBD2
TGTGCCAGCAGCTGGGGGAGGGGATACAATGAGCAGTTCTTC | CASSWGRGYNEQFF | TRBJ2-1 | TRBV5-4 | - | TRBD2
TGTGCCAGTAGTCAGGCGACGCTCTCCCCCGATAATTCACCCCTCCACTTT | CASSQATLSPDNSPLHF | TRBJ1-6 | TRBV19 | - | -
TGTGCCAGCAGTATCGGGACAGCTCCGAACACTGAAGCTTTCTTT | CASSIGTAPNTEAFF | TRBJ1-1 | TRBV6-6 | once | TRBD1
TGTGCCAGCAGCATGACAGGGGGGGCGGCCGACACCTTC | CASSMTGGAADTF | TRBJ1-2 | TRBV7-2 | - | TRBD1
TGTGCCAGCAGGAAACAGGGGGGCTATGGCTACACCTTC | CASRKQGGYGYTF | TRBJ1-2 | TRBV7-2 | - | TRBD1
TGTGCCAGCAGCTTAGGGACTAGCGGGGGTGGGCAGTATTTT | CASSLGTSGGGQYF | TRBJ2-3 | TRBV11-3 | few | TRBD2
TGTGCCAGCAGCTTAGATGAGTTTAGCTCCTATAATTCACCCCTCCACTTT | CASSLDEFSSYNSPLHF | TRBJ1-6 | TRBV11-2 | - | -
TGTGCCAGCAGTTACTCTGGGGACAAGGATTACGAGCAGTACTTC | CASSYSGDKDYEQYF | TRBJ2-7 | TRBV6-5 | - | -
TGTGCCAGCAGGGGTGGGACTAGTACAGATACGCAGTATTTT | CASRGGTSTDTQYF | TRBJ2-3 | TRBV6-5 | - | TRBD2
TGTGCCAGCAGCACGTCACAGGGGGCGGGAGACACTGAAGCTTTCTTT | CASSTSQGAGDTEAFF | TRBJ1-1 | TRBV6-6 | - | TRBD1
TGTGCCAGTAGTGAGGAGGCAAATCAGCCCCAGCATTTT | CASSEEANQPQHF | TRBJ1-5 | TRBV19 | - | -
TGTGCCAGCAGTGGACTAGCGGGGGGCTACTACAATGAGCAGTTCTTC | CASSGLAGGYYNEQFF | TRBJ2-1 | TRBV11-3 | - | TRBD2
TGTGCCAGCAGCTTGGGCGGGGTGGAACGAAATCAGCCCCAGCATTTT | CASSLGGVERNQPQHF | TRBJ1-5 | TRBV7-9 | - | -
TGCAGTGCTATTGAACCCCCGGGAGAGACCCAGTACTTC | CSAIEPPGETQYF | TRBJ2-5 | TRBV20-1 | - | -
TGTGCCAGCAGCGTAGGGGGACAGGGTGGGCAGCCCCAGCATTTT | CASSVGGQGGQPQHF | TRBJ1-5 | TRBV9 | - | TRBD1
TGTGCCAGTAGTATACGGCAGGGTAGCAATCAGCCCCAGCATTTT | CASSIRQGSNQPQHF | TRBJ1-5 | TRBV19 | - | -
TGTGCCAGCAGTTTCGGGACAGGGGGGATTTCACCCCTCCACTTT | CASSFGTGGISPLHF | TRBJ1-6 | TRBV27 | - | TRBD1
TGTGCCAGCAGTTTGGGTGACAGGGTTGGCGAGCAGTACTTC | CASSLGDRVGEQYF | TRBJ2-7 | TRBV27 | - | TRBD1
TGTGCCAGTAGTATAGTCGGGGGTGAGCAGTTCTTC | CASSIVGGEQFF | TRBJ2-1 | TRBV19 | - | -
TGTGCCAGCAGCTTGGTGACTAGCGGAGGAACAGATACGCAGTATTTT | CASSLVTSGGTDTQYF | TRBJ2-3 | TRBV5-8 | - | TRBD2
TGTGCCAGCAGTTCCTGGACAGGGCTCAACGAGCAGTACTTC | CASSSWTGLNEQYF | TRBJ2-7 | TRBV6-2/TRBV6-3 | - | TRBD1
TGTGCCAGCAGCCGAGGGGGGGGTCAAGAGACCCAGTACTTC | CASSRGGGQETQYF | TRBJ2-5 | TRBV6-5 | - | -
TGTGCCAGCAGCTTAAGACAGGACTCTGGAAACACCATATATTTT | CASSLRQDSGNTIYF | TRBJ1-3 | TRBV5-6 | - | -
TGTGCCAGCTCAATAGCACAGGGGGCTCTCCTTGAAACCTTC | CASSIAQGALLETF | TRBJ1-2 | TRBV18 | - | TRBD1
TGTGCCAGCTCACCACCTCTGACAGTCGCTGGCTACACCTTC | CASSPPLTVAGYTF | TRBJ1-2 | TRBV18 | - | -
TGTGCCAGCAGCTTAAACTCGGGGGTCGGAAACACCATATATTTT | CASSLNSGVGNTIYF | TRBJ1-3 | TRBV7-9 | - | -